This T cell receptor (beta chain) was identified during a study of liver allograft versus peripheral blood T cells. Study summary: Hepatic allograft T cell receptor repertoires were evaluated relative to those present in recipients' peripheral blood.

TCRdb analysed the reads with MiXCR anew, one entry per CDR3 protein. The sample carries 8,900 or so distinct CDR3 sequences, roughly 20% recorded once. This clonotype was counted many times. Its specificity is not known. Points from the study as a whole: Peripheral blood repertoires reportedly differed from the T cell receptor repertoires found inside liver allografts.

This clonotype was sampled from a human patient who had a liver transplant. The T cells may partly be graft donor cells.

CDR3: CAWSRGGAGELFF. For the CDR3, the DNA is TGTGCCTGGAGCCGGGGGGGGGCCGGGGAGCTGTTTTTT. The V gene is TRBV30, the J gene TRBJ2-2; 8 bases map to TRBD2. Germline V lookup: CDR1 GTSNPN, CDR2 SVGIG (reference sequence). This CDR3 is built from 13 residues. Germline trimming cut 3 bases from V and 6 bases from J; bases unmatched to any gene: 3.